This T cell receptor beta chain originates from a study of PD-L1 blockade in urothelial cancer. In the study overall: Investigators checked blood 3 weeks (second dose) and 6 weeks after treatment start. Among blood samples, the median T cell count was roughly 150,000.

Trimming cost V 2 bases and J 4 bases, with 13 bases left between them. Germline CDR1 LNHDA, CDR2 SQIVND (reference sequence). The CDR3 totals 15 residues. Time point of the sample: pretreatment peripheral blood. The table came from immunoSEQ multiplex PCR; TCRdb's copy has only in-frame clones and leaves some out. This table has under 20,000 clones, 89% appearing once. Sequencing used PBMCs, obtained around atezolizumab (anti-PD-L1) treatment. The origin of this receptor is a man between 65 and 85 years old with urothelial cancer. The rearrangement links TRBV19 to TRBJ2-3; a possible D gene is TRBD2 (5 bases). The CDR3 nucleotides are TGTGCCAGTAGTATACGACTCCCCGGGGCAGATACGCAGTATTTT. It encodes CASSIRLPGADTQYF.